This entry describes one TCR beta chain. Trimming removed 3 bases from V and 8 bases from J, with 14 bases in between. Looked up from germline, CDR1 is LNHNV and CDR2 is YYDKDF (reference sequence). The CDR3 has 14 amino acids. These data are taken from a study of T cell responses to AZD1222 COVID-19 vaccine. Clones were sequenced by immunoSEQ multiplex PCR, and TCRdb holds only the in-frame ones, with some missing. The sample records about 93,000 clones, nearly 90% being singletons. This rearrangement joins TRBV15 to TRBJ1-5; tentatively, D is TRBD1 (6 bases). This TCR was recovered from an adult in good health. Sequenced here: peripheral blood, sampled on day 0 of MenACWY control vaccination. CDR3: CATSSGQPGEPQHF. DNA for the CDR3: TGTGCCACCAGCAGTGGGCAGCCAGGGGAGCCCCAGCATTTT.